This is a list of T cell receptor beta chains from one sample in a study of cytomegalovirus exposure and HLA in healthy donors. TCRdb's table, derived via immunoSEQ multiplex PCR, lists solely in-frame clones and lacks some. The data contain some 150,000 clones, about three quarters of them singletons. Sequenced material: PBMCs. The origin of the receptors is a female donor in good health and CMV-seronegative. Each CDR3 is given with its conserved first and last residue. Each record gives: J gene, V gene, clone size, D gene, CDR3 DNA, CDR3 protein. A D gene is named only where the DNA matches it firmly. The size of a clone is reported for some rows only, either as once, few or many, or as a class for expanded clones.

>TRBJ2-5|TRBV30|few|.
TGTGCCTGGAGTTCTAGCAGCCGGGGAGAGACCCAGTACTTC
CAWSSSSRGETQYF
>TRBJ2-7|TRBV27|.|TRBD2
TGTGCCAGCAGTACCTACAGGGAGACTAGCGGAGGGGTTGGAGAGCAGTACTTC
CASSTYRETSGGVGEQYF
>TRBJ2-5|TRBV6-1|.|.
TGTGCCAGCGGATCAGGCCCGATCCAAGAGACCCAGTACTTC
CASGSGPIQETQYF
>TRBJ2-5|TRBV6-1|.|.
TGTGCCAGCGCCCAGGGCGCCCAAGAGACCCAGTACTTC
CASAQGAQETQYF
>TRBJ2-1|TRBV19|.|.
TGTGCCAGTAGTATGAAAGCGAACCGGGGGAATGAGCAGTTCTTC
CASSMKANRGNEQFF
>TRBJ1-5|TRBV4-1|few|.
TGCGCCAGCAGCCAAGGCAGGGAAAGCAATCAGCCCCAGCATTTT
CASSQGRESNQPQHF
>TRBJ2-5|TRBV5-4|.|.
TGTGCCAGCAGCATCGGACAGAGCCAAGAGACCCAGTACTTC
CASSIGQSQETQYF
>TRBJ2-3|TRBV7-9|.|.
TGTGCCAGCAGCTTAGATGGGGGCATAAGCACAGATACGCAGTATTTT
CASSLDGGISTDTQYF
>TRBJ2-3|TRBV9|.|TRBD2
TGTGCCAGCAGCGAACTAGCGGGAGGGACCACAGATACGCAGTATTTT
CASSELAGGTTDTQYF
>TRBJ2-3|TRBV7-2|once|TRBD1
TGTGCCAGCAGAGGGGGCTATTACACAGATACGCAGTATTTT
CASRGGYYTDTQYF
>TRBJ2-7|TRBV7-9|few|.
TGTGCCAGCAGCTTAGGAGGGGGTTTGGCCTACGAGCAGTACTTC
CASSLGGGLAYEQYF
>TRBJ2-6|TRBV27|few|TRBD1
TGTGCCAGCAGTACGATGACAGGGTGGCGGGCCAACGTCCTGACTTTC
CASSTMTGWRANVLTF
>TRBJ1-1|TRBV5-1|few|TRBD1
TGCGCCAGCAGCTTGTCCCTGCGGGGACAGGGGGAAGCTTTCTTT
CASSLSLRGQGEAFF
>TRBJ1-1|TRBV19|.|.
TGTGCCACCTCACGGGGGGGCACTGAAGCTTTCTTT
CATSRGGTEAFF
>TRBJ2-7|TRBV5-4|.|TRBD2
TGTGCCAGCAGCCCAGGGACTAGCGGGGGCTACGAGCAGTACTTC
CASSPGTSGGYEQYF
>TRBJ2-1|TRBV11-2|few|TRBD2
TGTGCCAGCAGGGGAGCTAGCGGGGGGCCCTACAATGAGCAGTTCTTC
CASRGASGGPYNEQFF